The clone carrying this T cell receptor beta chain was counted between two and nine times. Its antigen is unidentified. The data derive from a study of T cells in Graves' hyperthyroidism and ophthalmopathy. Study-wide findings and caveats: A 13 V-J signature model discriminated ophthalmopathy versus stable hyperthyroidism.

RNA transcripts yielded amplified TCR beta CDR3 regions. First-round RT-PCR with HTBI primers amplified the TCR CDR3 region. TCRdb used MiXCR to reprocess the multiplex PCR reads, holding one entry per CDR3 protein. The table includes 450,000 to 650,000 distinct CDR3 sequences, 20% to 25% detected once. V lost 3 bases to trimming and J lost 5 bases; unmatched junction nucleotides: 5. This CDR3 region has 15 residues. Germline CDR1 and CDR2: SGHAT and FQNNGV. This sequence originates from a man between 18 and 29 years old with Graves' hyperthyroidism. The J gene is TRBJ2-5, the V gene TRBV11-2; 11 bases agree with TRBD1. Input material: blood. The CDR3 spells CASSLDRGRSETQYF. The CDR3 DNA reads as TGTGCCAGCAGCTTGGACAGGGGGCGGTCCGAGACCCAGTACTTC. Using reference TRBV11-2 and TRBJ2-5 for the parts outside the CDR3, the full variable domain is EAGVAQSPRYKIIEKRQSVAFWCNPISGHATLYWYQQILGQGPKLLIQFQNNGVVDDSQLPKDRFSAERLKGVDSTLKIQPAKLEDSAVYLCASSLDRGRSETQYFGPGTRLLVL.